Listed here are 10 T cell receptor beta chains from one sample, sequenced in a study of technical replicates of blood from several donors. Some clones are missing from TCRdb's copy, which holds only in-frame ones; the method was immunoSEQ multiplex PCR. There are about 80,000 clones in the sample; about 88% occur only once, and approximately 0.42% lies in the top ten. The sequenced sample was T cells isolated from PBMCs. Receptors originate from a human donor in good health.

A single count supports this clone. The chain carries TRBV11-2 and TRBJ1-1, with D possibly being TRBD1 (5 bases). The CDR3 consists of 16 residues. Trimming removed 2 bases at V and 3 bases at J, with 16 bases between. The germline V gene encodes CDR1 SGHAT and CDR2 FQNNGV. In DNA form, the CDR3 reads TGTGCCAGCAGCTTAAAATTCGGACAAGCTCACACTGAAGCTTTCTTT. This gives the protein CASSLKFGQAHTEAFF. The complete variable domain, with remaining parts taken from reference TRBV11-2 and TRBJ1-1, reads EAGVAQSPRYKIIEKRQSVAFWCNPISGHATLYWYQQILGQGPKLLIQFQNNGVVDDSQLPKDRFSAERLKGVDSTLKIQPAKLEDSAVYLCASSLKFGQAHTEAFFGQGTRLTVV.

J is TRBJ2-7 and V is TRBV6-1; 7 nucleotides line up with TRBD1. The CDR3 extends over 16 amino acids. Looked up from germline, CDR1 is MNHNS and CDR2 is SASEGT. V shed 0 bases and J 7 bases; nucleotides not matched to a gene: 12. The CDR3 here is CASSEATTGATGEQYF. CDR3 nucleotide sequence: TGTGCCAGCAGTGAAGCGACAACAGGGGCTACGGGAGAGCAGTACTTC.

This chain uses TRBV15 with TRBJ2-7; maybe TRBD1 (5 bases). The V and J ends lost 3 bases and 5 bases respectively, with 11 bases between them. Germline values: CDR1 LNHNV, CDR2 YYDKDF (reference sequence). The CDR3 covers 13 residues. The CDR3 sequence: CATSSVFRDEQYF. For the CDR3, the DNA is TGTGCCACCAGCAGCGTATTCAGGGACGAGCAGTACTTC.

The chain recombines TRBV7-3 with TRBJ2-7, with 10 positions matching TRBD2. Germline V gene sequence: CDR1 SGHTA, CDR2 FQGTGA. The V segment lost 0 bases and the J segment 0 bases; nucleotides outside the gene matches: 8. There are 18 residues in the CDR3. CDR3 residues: CASSLTGWTSGSSYEQYF. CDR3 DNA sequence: TGTGCCAGCAGCTTAACAGGATGGACTAGCGGTAGCTCCTACGAGCAGTACTTC.

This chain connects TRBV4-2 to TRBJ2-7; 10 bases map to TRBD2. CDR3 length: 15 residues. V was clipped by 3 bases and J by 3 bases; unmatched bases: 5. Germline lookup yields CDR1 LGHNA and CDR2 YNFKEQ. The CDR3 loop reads CASSQERTSGYEQYF. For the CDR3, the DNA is TGTGCCAGCAGCCAGGAAAGGACTAGCGGCTACGAGCAGTACTTC.

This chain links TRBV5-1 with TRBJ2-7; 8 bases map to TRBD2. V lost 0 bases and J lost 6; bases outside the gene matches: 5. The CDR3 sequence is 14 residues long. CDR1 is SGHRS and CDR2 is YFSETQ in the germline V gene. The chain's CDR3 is CASSLGTSYPEQYF. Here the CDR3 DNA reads TGCGCCAGCAGCTTGGGGACTAGCTATCCCGAGCAGTACTTC.

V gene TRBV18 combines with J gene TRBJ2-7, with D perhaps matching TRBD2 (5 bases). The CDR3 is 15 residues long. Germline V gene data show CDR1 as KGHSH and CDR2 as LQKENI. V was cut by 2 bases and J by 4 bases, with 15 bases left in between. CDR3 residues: CASSPGERIRYEQYF. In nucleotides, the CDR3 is TGTGCCAGCTCACCAGGGGAGAGGATTAGGTACGAGCAGTACTTC.

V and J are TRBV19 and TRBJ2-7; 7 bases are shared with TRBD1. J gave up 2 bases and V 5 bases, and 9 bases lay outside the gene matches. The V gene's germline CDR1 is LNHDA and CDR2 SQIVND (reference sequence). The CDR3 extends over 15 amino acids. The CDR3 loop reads CASSVGSGTAYEQYF. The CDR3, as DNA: TGTGCCAGTAGTGTTGGGTCCGGGACAGCCTACGAGCAGTACTTC.

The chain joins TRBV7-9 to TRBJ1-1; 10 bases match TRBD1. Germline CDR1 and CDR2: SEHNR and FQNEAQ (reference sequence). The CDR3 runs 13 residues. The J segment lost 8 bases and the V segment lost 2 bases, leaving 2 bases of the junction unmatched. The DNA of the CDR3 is TGTGCCAGCAGCTTAAGGACAGGGGGGGAAGCTTTCTTT. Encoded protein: CASSLRTGGEAFF.

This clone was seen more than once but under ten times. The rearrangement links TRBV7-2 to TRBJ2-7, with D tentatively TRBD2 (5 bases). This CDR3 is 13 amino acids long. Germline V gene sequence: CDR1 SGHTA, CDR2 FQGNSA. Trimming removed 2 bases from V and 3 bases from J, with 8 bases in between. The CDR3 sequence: CASSLREFYEQYF. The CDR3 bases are TGTGCCAGCAGCTTAAGGGAGTTCTACGAGCAGTACTTC. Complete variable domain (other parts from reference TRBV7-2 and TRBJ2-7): GAGVSQSPSNKVTEKGKDVELRCDPISGHTALYWYRQSLGQGLEFLIYFQGNSAPDKSGLPSDRFSAERTGGSVSTLTIQRTQQEDSAVYLCASSLREFYEQYFGPGTRLTVT.